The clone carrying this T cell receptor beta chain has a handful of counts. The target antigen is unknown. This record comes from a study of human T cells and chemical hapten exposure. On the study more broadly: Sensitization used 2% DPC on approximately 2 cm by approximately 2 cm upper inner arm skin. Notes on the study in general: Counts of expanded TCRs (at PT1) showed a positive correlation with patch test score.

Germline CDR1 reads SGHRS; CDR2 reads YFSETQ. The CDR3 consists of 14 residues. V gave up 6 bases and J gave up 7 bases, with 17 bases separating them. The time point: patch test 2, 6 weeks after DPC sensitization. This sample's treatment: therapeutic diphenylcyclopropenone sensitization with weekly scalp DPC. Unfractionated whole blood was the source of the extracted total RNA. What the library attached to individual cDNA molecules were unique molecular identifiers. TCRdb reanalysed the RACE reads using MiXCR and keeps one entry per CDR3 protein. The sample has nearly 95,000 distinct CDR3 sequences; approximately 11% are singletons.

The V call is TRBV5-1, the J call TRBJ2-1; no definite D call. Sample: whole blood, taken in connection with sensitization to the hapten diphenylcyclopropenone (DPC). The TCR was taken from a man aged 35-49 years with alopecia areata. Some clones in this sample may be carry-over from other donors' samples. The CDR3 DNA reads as TGCGCCAGCAAAACCCAACCTTCGGAGAATGAGCAGTTCTTC. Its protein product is CASKTQPSENEQFF.